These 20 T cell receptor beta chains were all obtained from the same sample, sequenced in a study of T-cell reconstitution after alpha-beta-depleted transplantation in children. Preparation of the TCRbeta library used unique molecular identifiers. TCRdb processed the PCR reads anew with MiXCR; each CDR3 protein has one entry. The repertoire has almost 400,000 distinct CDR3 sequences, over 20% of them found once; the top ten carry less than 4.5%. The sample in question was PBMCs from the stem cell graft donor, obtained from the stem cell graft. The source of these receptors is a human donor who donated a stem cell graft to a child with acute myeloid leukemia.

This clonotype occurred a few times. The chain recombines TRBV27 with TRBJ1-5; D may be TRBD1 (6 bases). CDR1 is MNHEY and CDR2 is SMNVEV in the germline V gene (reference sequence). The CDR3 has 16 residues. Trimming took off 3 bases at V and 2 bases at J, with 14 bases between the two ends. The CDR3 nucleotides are TGTGCCAGCAGTTTGTTAGGGGGGTATGGCAATCAGCCCCAGCATTTT. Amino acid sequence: CASSLLGGYGNQPQHF.

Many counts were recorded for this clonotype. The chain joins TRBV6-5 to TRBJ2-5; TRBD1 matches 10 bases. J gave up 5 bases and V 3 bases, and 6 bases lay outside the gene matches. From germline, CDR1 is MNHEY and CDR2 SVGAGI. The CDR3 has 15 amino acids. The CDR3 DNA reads TGTGCCAGCAGTTATCGGACAGGGGGAGGTGAGACCCAGTACTTC. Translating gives CASSYRTGGGETQYF.

The CDR3 loop is CASSVELTGLTNTGELFF. CDR3 nucleotide sequence: TGCGCCAGCAGCGTTGAGCTTACGGGACTAACGAACACCGGGGAGCTGTTTTTT. This sequence joins TRBV5-1 and TRBJ2-2; 7 bases map to TRBD2. The CDR3 runs to 18 residues. V trimming: 4 bases; J trimming: 0 bases; junction bases outside the gene matches: 12. The germline V gene encodes CDR1 SGHRS and CDR2 YFSETQ.

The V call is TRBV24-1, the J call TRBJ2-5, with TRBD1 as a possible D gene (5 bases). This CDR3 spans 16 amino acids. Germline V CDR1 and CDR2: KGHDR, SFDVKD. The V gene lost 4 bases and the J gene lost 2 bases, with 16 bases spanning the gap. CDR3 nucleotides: TGTGCCACCAGTGAGATGTCAGGTGGGGCACAAGAGACCCAGTACTTC. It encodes CATSEMSGGAQETQYF.

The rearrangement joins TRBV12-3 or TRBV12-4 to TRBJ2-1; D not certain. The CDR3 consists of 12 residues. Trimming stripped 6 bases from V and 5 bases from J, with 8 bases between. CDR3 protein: CASSRLNNEQFF. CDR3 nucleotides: TGTGCCAGCAGCCGACTGAACAATGAGCAGTTCTTC.

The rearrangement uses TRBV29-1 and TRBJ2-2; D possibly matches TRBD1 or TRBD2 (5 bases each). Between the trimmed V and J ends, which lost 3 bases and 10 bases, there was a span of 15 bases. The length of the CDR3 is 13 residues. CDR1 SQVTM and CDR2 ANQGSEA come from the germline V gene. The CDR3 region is CSVDRPGTPELFF. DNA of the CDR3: TGCAGCGTTGACCGCCCCGGGACGCCGGAGCTGTTTTTT.

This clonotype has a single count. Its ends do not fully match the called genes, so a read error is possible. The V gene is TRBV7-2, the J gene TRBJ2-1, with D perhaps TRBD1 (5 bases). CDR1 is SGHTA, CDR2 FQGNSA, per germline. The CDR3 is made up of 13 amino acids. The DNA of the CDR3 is TGTGCCAGCAGCGTGAAAGGGGCCAATGAGGAGTTCTTC. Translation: CASSVKGANEEFF.

DNA for the CDR3: TGTGCCAGCAGCGAATGGACACCTCGCACTGAAGCTTTCTTT. Its protein is CASSEWTPRTEAFF. The J gene is TRBJ1-1, the V gene TRBV14; D might be TRBD1 (5 bases). V was shortened by 5 bases and J by 4 bases, with 14 bases between the two germline ends. The CDR3 is 14 residues long. The germline V gene encodes CDR1 SGHDN and CDR2 FVKESK.

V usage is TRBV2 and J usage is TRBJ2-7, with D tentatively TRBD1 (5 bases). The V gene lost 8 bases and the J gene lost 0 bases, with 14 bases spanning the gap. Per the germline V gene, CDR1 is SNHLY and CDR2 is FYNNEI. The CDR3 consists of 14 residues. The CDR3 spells CASHLQESSYEQYF. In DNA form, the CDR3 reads TGTGCCAGCCATTTACAGGAGAGCTCCTACGAGCAGTACTTC.

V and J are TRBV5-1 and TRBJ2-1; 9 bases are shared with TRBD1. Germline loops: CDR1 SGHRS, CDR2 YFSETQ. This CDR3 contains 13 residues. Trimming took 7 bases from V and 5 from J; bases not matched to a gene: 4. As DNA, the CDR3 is TGCGCCAGCGGACAGGGGAGGAACAATGAGCAGTTCTTC. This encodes CASGQGRNNEQFF.

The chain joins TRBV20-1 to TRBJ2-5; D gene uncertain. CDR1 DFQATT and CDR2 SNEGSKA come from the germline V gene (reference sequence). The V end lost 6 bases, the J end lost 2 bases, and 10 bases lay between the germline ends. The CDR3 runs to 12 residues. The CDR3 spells CSAVVVQETQYF. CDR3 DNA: TGCAGTGCGGTAGTTGTACAAGAGACCCAGTACTTC.

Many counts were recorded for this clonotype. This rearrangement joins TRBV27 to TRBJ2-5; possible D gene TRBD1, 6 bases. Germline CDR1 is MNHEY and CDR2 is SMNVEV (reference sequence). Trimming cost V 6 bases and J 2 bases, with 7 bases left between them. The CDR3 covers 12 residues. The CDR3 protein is CASRDSQETQYF. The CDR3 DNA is TGTGCCAGCAGGGACAGTCAAGAGACCCAGTACTTC.

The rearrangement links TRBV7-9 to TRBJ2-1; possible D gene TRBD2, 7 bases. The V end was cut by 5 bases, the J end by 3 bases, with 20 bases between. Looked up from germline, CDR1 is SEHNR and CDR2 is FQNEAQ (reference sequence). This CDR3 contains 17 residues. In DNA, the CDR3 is TGTGCCAGCAGCCGGAGGGGGGGAGGACCCCTCTACAATGAGCAGTTCTTC. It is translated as CASSRRGGGPLYNEQFF.

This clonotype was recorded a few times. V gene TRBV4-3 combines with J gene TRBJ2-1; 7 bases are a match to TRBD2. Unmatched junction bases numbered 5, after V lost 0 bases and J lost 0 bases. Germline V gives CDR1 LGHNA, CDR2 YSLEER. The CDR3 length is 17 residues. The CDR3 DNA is TGCGCCAGCAGCCAAGAGTTCCTAGCGGTCTCCTACAATGAGCAGTTCTTC. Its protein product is CASSQEFLAVSYNEQFF.

The CDR3 DNA sequence: TGTGCCAGCAGTGTGTACAGCAATGAGCAGTTCTTC. The encoded protein is CASSVYSNEQFF. The V gene is TRBV6-2 or TRBV6-3, the J gene TRBJ2-1; unclear D gene. The germline V gene encodes CDR1 MNHEY and CDR2 SVGEGT. Trimming shortened V by 5 bases and J by 6 bases, and 8 bases separated the two germline ends. The CDR3 runs to 12 residues.

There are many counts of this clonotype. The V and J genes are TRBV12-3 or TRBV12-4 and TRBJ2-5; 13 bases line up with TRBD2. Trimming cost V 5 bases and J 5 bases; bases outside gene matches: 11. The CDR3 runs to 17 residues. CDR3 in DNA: TGTGCCAGCAGTATCCTATTACTAGCGGGAGGGAGGGAGACCCAGTACTTC. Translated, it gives CASSILLLAGGRETQYF.

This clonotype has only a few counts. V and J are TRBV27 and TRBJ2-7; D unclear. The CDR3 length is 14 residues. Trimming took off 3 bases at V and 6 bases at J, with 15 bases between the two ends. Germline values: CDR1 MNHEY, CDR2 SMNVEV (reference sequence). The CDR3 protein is CASSFSPGLGEQYF. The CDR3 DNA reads TGTGCCAGCAGTTTCTCCCCCGGTCTGGGCGAGCAGTACTTC.

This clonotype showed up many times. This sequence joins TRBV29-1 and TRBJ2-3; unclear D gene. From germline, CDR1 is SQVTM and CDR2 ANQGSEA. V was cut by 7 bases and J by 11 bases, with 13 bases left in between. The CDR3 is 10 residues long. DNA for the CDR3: TGCAGCGCGGTGGCCAGTTTGCAGTATTTT. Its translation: CSAVASLQYF.

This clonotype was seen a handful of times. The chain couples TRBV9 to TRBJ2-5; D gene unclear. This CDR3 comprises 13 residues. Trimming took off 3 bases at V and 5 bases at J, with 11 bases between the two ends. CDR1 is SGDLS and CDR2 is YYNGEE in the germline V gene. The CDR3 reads CASSAARMETQYF. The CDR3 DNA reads TGTGCCAGCAGCGCCGCGAGGATGGAGACCCAGTACTTC.

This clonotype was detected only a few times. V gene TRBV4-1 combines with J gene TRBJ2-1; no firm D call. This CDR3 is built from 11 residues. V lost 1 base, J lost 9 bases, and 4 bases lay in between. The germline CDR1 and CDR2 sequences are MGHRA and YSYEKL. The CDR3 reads CASSQGPEQFF. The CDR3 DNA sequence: TGCGCCAGCAGCCAAGGCCCTGAGCAGTTCTTC.